The rows below give T cell receptor beta chains drawn from one sample of a study of T-cell reconstitution after alpha-beta-depleted transplantation in children. Each CDR3 protein gets one entry after TCRdb re-called the PCR reads with MiXCR. The sample yields 550,000 to 800,000 distinct CDR3 sequences, around 12% seen once. Sequences were derived from PBMCs, sampled before TCRalphabeta/CD19-depleted stem cell transplant. The receptors derive from a girl aged 2 to 9 with congenital amegakaryocytic thrombocytopenia, due to receive a stem cell transplant. Each CDR3 is given without its conserved first and last residue.

V gene	J gene	CDR3 protein
TRBV12-3/TRBV12-4	TRBJ2-7	ASSDPLMIYEQY
TRBV12-3/TRBV12-4	TRBJ1-2	ASSFSQVGYT
TRBV5-1	TRBJ2-3	ASSLDQVTDTQY
TRBV5-1	TRBJ2-7	ASSSAPGDSYEQY
TRBV5-1	TRBJ2-7	ASSPGQITYEQY
TRBV5-5	TRBJ2-3	ASSSPFDTQY
TRBV12-3/TRBV12-4	TRBJ2-3	ASRLTPTGPDTQY
TRBV7-9	TRBJ2-4	ASSLFDGKSAKNIQY
TRBV18	TRBJ2-1	ASSPRPGQAVNEQF
TRBV18	TRBJ2-1	ASSPWAGSNANEQF
TRBV29-1	TRBJ1-1	SVIFPGNTEAF
TRBV27	TRBJ1-1	ASSLGGKGAEAF
TRBV10-2	TRBJ2-3	ASSGGRLAGARDTQY
TRBV5-1	TRBJ1-2	ASSLEGQGTSGYT
TRBV27	TRBJ2-4	ASSRLGAQELGIQY
TRBV5-1	TRBJ2-1	ASSLVSGGPSYNEQF
TRBV20-1	TRBJ2-1	SARVLTSRSINEQF
TRBV10-2	TRBJ2-7	ASSETTGRSYEQY
TRBV29-1	TRBJ2-2	SVGGSTGELF
TRBV6-1	TRBJ2-7	ASSPPGALSYEQY
TRBV7-8	TRBJ2-1	ASSFGLAGKYNEQF
TRBV11-2	TRBJ2-1	ASSLDRSNEQF
TRBV28	TRBJ2-7	ASTVSGAFYEQY
TRBV27	TRBJ2-7	ASSPHLGGQY
TRBV10-3	TRBJ2-2	AISEAGGRTGELF
TRBV11-2	TRBJ2-1	ASTPTGGLYNEQF
TRBV27	TRBJ2-1	ASSSLGGVAYNEQF
TRBV12-3/TRBV12-4	TRBJ2-2	ASSLLTSGTGELF
TRBV6-5	TRBJ2-5	ASSYSPQERKTQY
TRBV28	TRBJ2-4	ASSNLAGATKNIQY
TRBV5-1	TRBJ2-5	ASSQGPWGETQY
TRBV7-2	TRBJ2-1	ASSPRASGNFYNEQF
TRBV7-9	TRBJ2-5	ASSLGTDSAQETQY
TRBV7-9	TRBJ2-3	ASRAQGFRGTDTQY
TRBV6-5	TRBJ2-2	ASTRDYTGELF
TRBV5-1	TRBJ2-2	ASSLASGKTGELF
TRBV10-3	TRBJ2-1	AISEYIGRLAGDNEQF
TRBV7-9	TRBJ2-7	ASSQTSGGYEQY
TRBV20-1	TRBJ2-3	SALADPSTDTQY
TRBV27	TRBJ2-1	ASSFEASGLYNEQF
TRBV11-2	TRBJ2-1	ASRRFDGGTDEQF
TRBV12-3/TRBV12-4	TRBJ2-1	ASSTGLGRSEQF
TRBV6-2/TRBV6-3	TRBJ2-1	ASTAGNGEQF
TRBV20-1	TRBJ1-2	SPYRGSGYT
TRBV7-9	TRBJ1-5	ASSAENQPQH
TRBV5-1	TRBJ1-1	ASSLPGRQNTEAF
TRBV10-2	TRBJ2-3	ASSESRFQTDTQY
TRBV20-1	TRBJ2-1	SAPPSGAYNEQF
TRBV18	TRBJ2-1	ASSPVKGGSEQF
TRBV7-2	TRBJ1-2	ASSLGETNYGYT
TRBV5-1	TRBJ2-7	ASSSRTIPDFREQY
TRBV7-9	TRBJ2-1	ASSHRRTGAAYNEQF
TRBV29-1	TRBJ2-7	SVAPPTGEQY
TRBV12-5	TRBJ2-5	ASGPTNEETQY
TRBV4-2	TRBJ2-3	ASSQGTSLDTQY
TRBV6-4	TRBJ2-1	ASTPLAGADNEQF
TRBV21-1	TRBJ2-1	ASNFGSSYNEQF
TRBV9	TRBJ2-2	ASSDPGSALTNTGELF